The present entry profiles one T cell receptor beta chain with its context. Germline V lookup: CDR1 WNHNN, CDR2 SYGVQD (reference sequence). V lost 2 bases and J 3 bases, leaving 10 bases between the germline ends. There are 15 residues in the CDR3. This record belongs to a study of blood T cell repertoires in COVID-19. As for the study in general: COVID-19 samples, acute and convalescent, were from the United States, Italy and Spain. Sample material is recorded as cDNA or gDNA derived from T cells, B-cell-depleted T cells, or PBMCs.

How the authors handled the data: Scientists estimated how many nucleated cells there were by amplifying reference gene primers. Generated by immunoSEQ multiplex PCR, the TCRdb table keeps only in-frame clones and is missing some. V and J calls and clone size follow that table, whereas D and trimming were derived from the DNA. Of 90,000 to 130,000 clones in the sample, 75% to 85% were seen once. The clonotype comes from a man in his 70s with acute or convalescent COVID-19. This rearrangement joins TRBV10-1 to TRBJ2-2, with D perhaps matching TRBD1 (6 bases). Specimen: peripheral blood. CDR3 in amino acids: CASSERRGDTGELFF. The DNA for the CDR3 is TGCGCCAGCAGTGAGCGCAGGGGTGACACCGGGGAGCTGTTTTTT.